The sequence of this T cell receptor (beta chain) was determined in a study of T cell responses to AZD1222 COVID-19 vaccine. TCRdb's table, derived via immunoSEQ multiplex PCR, lists solely in-frame clones and lacks some. The sample holds 140,000 to 150,000 clones; about 81% are singletons and the top ten take around 4.1%. The material sequenced was peripheral blood, taken on day 0 of MenACWY control vaccination. This TCR was recovered from an adult in good health.

This CDR3 is CASSQERGFGNSPLHF. The CDR3 DNA reads as TGTGCCAGCAGCCAAGAAAGGGGATTTGGGAATTCACCCCTCCACTTT. The rearrangement joins TRBV14 to TRBJ1-6; D is perhaps TRBD1 (5 bases). This CDR3 contains 16 residues. Trimming cost V 0 bases and J 7 bases, with 13 bases left between them. Looked up from germline, CDR1 is SGHDN and CDR2 is FVKESK.